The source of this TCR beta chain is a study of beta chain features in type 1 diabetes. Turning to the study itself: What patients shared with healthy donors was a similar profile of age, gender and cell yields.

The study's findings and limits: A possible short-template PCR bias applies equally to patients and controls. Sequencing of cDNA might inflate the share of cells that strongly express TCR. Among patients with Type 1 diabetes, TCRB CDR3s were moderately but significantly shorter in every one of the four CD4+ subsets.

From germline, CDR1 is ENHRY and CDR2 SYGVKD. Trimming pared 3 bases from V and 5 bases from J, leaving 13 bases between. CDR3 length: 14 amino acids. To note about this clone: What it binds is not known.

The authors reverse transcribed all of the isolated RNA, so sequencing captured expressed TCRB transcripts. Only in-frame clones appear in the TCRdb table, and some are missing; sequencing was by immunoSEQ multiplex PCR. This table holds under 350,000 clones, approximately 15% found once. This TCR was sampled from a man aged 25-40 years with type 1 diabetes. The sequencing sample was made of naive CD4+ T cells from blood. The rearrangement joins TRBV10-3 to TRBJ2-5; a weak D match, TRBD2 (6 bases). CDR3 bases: TGTGCCATCAGTGACACGGCACGGGGGGAGACCCAGTACTTC. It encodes CAISDTARGETQYF.